Sequencing of this T cell receptor (beta chain) was carried out in a study of human thymus T cells. Study-wide findings and caveats: Apparent bias marked the V and J gene usage of thymic and blood repertoires. Thymic repertoires overlap heavily among unrelated individuals, related research has reported.

Notes on this clone: Antigen specificity is unknown.

Resections obtained during corrective heart surgery supplied the thymus tissue. Immunologically healthy infants in Finland undergoing congenital heart defect surgery were the donors. The V end was cut by 3 bases, the J end by 1 base, with 10 bases between. Germline V gene sequence: CDR1 MNHEY, CDR2 SMNVEV (reference sequence). This CDR3 has 14 amino acids. Profiled with immunoSEQ multiplex PCR; TCRdb holds only in-frame clones, not every one. The sample shows 75,000 to 90,000 clones, roughly 97% of them seen only once. The chain recombines TRBV27 with TRBJ2-7, with D possibly being TRBD2 (6 bases). The sequence was collected from a boy under two years old with a congenital heart defect but otherwise immunologically healthy. Sequenced input: thymus tissue. The CDR3 region is CASSFLAGSYEQYF. The CDR3 DNA is TGTGCCAGCAGTTTCCTTGCGGGGTCCTACGAGCAGTACTTC.